This T cell receptor (beta chain) was identified during a study of blood T cells in healthy people across ages. It was with a sample-barcoded 5' primer and a J-beta primer mix that a second PCR of roughly 7 to 12 cycles was run. In TCRdb, the 5' RACE reads were re-called with MiXCR into one record per CDR3 protein. This table has approximately 850,000 distinct CDR3 sequences, approximately 44% appearing once. Germline CDR1 reads KGHSH; CDR2 reads LQKENI. The CDR3 runs 14 residues. V lost 0 bases, J lost 0 bases, and 2 bases lay in between. The sequenced material came from blood. This sequence was found in a man aged 60 to 75 in good health. V and J are TRBV18 and TRBJ1-4; unclear D gene. In nucleotides, the CDR3 is TGTGCCAGCTCACCACCGTCAACTAATGAAAAACTGTTTTTT. This codes for CASSPPSTNEKLFF. Looking up the rest from reference TRBV18 and TRBJ1-4 gives the full variable domain: NAGVMQNPRHLVRRRGQEARLRCSPMKGHSHVYWYRQLPEEGLKFMVYLQKENIIDESGMPKERFSAEFPKEGPSILRIQQVVRGDSAAYFCASSPPSTNEKLFFGSGTQLSVL.